The text below deals with one TCR beta chain. Its target is unknown. This entry belongs to a study of CD8 T cells in Susac syndrome. RNA, at about 0.45 to 1 ug, was reverse transcribed with random hexamers. A multiplex approach, immunoSEQ multiplex PCR, amplified TCR beta CDR3 across 54 Vbeta and 13 Jbeta. TCRdb re-derived calls from the immunoSEQ multiplex PCR reads in MiXCR, one entry per CDR3 protein. The table records 210,000 or so distinct CDR3 sequences, about 95% of them present only once. Patients having Susac syndrome satisfied recently defined diagnostic criteria for definite or probable disease. While CD8+ and CD4+ T cells were isolated negatively, TEMRA cells were enriched by FACS. Trimming pared 8 bases from V and 8 bases from J, leaving 27 bases between. CDR3 size: 16 residues. Findings and caveats of the study: As the study acknowledged, the number of individuals who were part of its TCR sequencing and HLA analysis was relatively small.

The source is a human donor with Susac syndrome. V usage is TRBV23-1 and J usage is TRBJ1-2; D remains unclear. TRBV23-1 falls under the ORF class, with uncertain function. Material for sequencing was CD4+ T cells from PBMCs. CDR3 amino acids: CASGLSIRSPLVGYTF. The DNA of the CDR3 is TGCGCCAGCGGACTTTCTATAAGGTCCCCACTTGTCGGCTACACCTTC.